The following is a TCR beta chain sequence with its context. Different DNA sequences within this sample yield the same CDR3. TCRdb keeps only in-frame clones here, not all; method: immunoSEQ multiplex PCR. The repertoire holds fewer than 110,000 clones, more than 85% seen once, with 3.1% in the top ten. These data come from a study of T cell changes during pregnancy in multiple sclerosis. This receptor was obtained from a female donor with multiple sclerosis, enrolled in a pregnancy study. Source: peripheral blood, taken in the second trimester of pregnancy.

The CDR3 coding sequence is TGTGCCAGCAGCGTAGTGCCGAGCTCCTACGAGCAGTACTTC. Its protein product is CASSVVPSSYEQYF. This chain uses TRBV9 with TRBJ2-7, with D uncertain. The CDR3 has 14 amino acids. Looked up from germline, CDR1 is SGDLS and CDR2 is YYNGEE. V lost 0 bases and J lost 0, with 7 bases in between.